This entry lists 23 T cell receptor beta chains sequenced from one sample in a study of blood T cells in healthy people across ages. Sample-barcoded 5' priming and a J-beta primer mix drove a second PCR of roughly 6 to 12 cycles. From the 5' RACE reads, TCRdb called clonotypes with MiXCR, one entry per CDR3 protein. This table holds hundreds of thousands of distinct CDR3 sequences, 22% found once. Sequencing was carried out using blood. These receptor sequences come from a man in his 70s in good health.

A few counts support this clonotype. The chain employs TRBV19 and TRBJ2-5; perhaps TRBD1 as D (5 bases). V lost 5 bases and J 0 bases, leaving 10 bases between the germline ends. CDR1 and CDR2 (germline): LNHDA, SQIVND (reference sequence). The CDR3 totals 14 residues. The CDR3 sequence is CASSQRQYQETQYF. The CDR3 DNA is TGTGCCAGTAGTCAAAGACAGTACCAAGAGACCCAGTACTTC.

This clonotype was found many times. The CDR3 sequence is CASSPSGGSYEQYF. CDR3 DNA sequence: TGTGCCAGCAGCCCTAGCGGGGGGTCGTACGAGCAGTACTTC. The rearrangement links TRBV3-1 to TRBJ2-7; 11 bases match TRBD2. CDR3 size: 14 residues. The junction had 3 bases not matched to a gene; V was cut back by 4 bases and J by 4 bases. The germline V gene encodes CDR1 LGHDT and CDR2 YNNKEL (reference sequence).

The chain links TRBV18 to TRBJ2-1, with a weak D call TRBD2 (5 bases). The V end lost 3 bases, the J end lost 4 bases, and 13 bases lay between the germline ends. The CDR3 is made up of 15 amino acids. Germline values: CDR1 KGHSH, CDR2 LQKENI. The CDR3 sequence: CASSPNPGTYNEQFF. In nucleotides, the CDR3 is TGTGCCAGCTCACCGAACCCGGGAACATACAATGAGCAGTTCTTC.

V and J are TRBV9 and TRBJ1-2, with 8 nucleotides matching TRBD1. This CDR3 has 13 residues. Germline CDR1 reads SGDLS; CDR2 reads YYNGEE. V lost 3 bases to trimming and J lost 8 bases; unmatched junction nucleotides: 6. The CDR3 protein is CASSAWTGNGYTF. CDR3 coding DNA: TGTGCCAGCAGCGCCTGGACAGGGAACGGCTACACCTTC. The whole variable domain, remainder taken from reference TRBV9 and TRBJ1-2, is DSGVTQTPKHLITATGQRVTLRCSPRSGDLSVYWYQQSLDQGLQFLIQYYNGEERAKGNILERFSAQQFPDLHSELNLSSLELGDSALYFCASSAWTGNGYTFGSGTRLTVV.

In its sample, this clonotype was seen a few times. This chain's CDR3 is CASSSQGLGLYEQYF. CDR3 sequence (DNA): TGTGCCAGCAGTTCCCAGGGACTGGGGCTCTACGAGCAGTACTTC. V gene TRBV12-3 or TRBV12-4 combines with J gene TRBJ2-7; D perhaps matches TRBD2 (6 bases). With 4 bases removed from V and 3 bases from J, the gap between germline ends came to 16 bases. This CDR3 contains 15 residues.

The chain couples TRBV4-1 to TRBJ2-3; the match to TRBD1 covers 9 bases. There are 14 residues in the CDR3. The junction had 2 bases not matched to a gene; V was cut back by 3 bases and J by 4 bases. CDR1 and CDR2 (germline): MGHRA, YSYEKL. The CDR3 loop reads CASSQGQGPDTQYF. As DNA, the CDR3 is TGCGCCAGCAGCCAGGGACAGGGTCCAGATACGCAGTATTTT.

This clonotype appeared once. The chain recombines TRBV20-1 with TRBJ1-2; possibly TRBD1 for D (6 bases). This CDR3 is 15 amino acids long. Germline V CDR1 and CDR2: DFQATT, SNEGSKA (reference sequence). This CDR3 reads CRARAGDTTNYGYTF. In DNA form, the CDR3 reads TGCAGGGCGAGGGCGGGGGACACCACGAACTATGGCTACACCTTC.

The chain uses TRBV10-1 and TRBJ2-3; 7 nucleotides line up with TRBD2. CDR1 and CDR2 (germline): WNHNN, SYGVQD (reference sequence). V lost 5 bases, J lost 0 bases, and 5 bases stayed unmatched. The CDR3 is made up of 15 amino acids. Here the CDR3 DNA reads TGCGCCAGCAGTTCTCGGCGGGGGAGCACAGATACGCAGTATTTT. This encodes CASSSRRGSTDTQYF.

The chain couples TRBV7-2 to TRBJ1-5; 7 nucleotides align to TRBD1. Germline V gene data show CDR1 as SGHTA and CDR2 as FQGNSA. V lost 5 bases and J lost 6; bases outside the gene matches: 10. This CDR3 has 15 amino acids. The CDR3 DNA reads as TGTGCCAGCAGCCCACAAGCTACAGGGGTTCAGCCCCAGCATTTT. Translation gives CASSPQATGVQPQHF.

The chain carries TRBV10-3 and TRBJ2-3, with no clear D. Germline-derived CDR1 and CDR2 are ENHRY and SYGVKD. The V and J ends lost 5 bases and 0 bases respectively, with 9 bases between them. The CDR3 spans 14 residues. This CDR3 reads CAISFGQSTDTQYF. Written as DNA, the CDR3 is TGTGCCATCAGTTTTGGGCAGAGCACAGATACGCAGTATTTT.

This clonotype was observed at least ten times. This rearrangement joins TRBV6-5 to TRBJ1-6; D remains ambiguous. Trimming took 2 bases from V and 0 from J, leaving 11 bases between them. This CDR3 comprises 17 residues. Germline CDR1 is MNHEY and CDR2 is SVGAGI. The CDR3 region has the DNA TGTGCCAGCAGTTACGACCAGGCGAGCTCCTATAATTCACCCCTCCACTTT. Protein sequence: CASSYDQASSYNSPLHF.

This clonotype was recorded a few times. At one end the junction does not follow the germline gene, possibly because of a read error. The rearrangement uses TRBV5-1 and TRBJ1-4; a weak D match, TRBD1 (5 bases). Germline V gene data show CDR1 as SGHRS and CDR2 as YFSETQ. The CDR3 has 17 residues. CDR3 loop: CASSLGRLVATNEKLFF. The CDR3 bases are TGCGCCAGCAGTTTGGGACGGCTAGTTGCAACTAATGAAAAACTGTTTTTT.

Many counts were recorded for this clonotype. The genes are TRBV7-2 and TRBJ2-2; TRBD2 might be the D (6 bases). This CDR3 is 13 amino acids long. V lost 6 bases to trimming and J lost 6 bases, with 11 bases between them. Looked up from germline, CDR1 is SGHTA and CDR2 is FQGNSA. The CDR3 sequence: CASSPTGAGELFF. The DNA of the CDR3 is TGTGCCAGCAGTCCGACGGGGGCCGGGGAGCTGTTTTTT.

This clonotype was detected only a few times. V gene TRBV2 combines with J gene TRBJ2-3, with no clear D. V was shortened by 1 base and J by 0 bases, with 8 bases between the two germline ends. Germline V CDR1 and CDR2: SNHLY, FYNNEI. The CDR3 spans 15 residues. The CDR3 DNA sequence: TGTGCCAGCAGTGAAGGACGTATGAGCACAGATACGCAGTATTTT. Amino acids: CASSEGRMSTDTQYF. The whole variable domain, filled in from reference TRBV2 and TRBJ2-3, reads EPEVTQTPSHQVTQMGQEVILRCVPISNHLYFYWYRQILGQKVEFLVSFYNNEISEKSEIFDDQFSVERPDGSNFTLKIRSTKLEDSAMYFCASSEGRMSTDTQYFGPGTRLTVL.

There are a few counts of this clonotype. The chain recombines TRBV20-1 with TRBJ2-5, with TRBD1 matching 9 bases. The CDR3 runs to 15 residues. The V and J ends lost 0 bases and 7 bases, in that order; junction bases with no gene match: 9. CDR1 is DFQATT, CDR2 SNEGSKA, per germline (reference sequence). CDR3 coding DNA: TGCAGTGCTAGAGATGGGACAGGGATAGGCGCGACCCAGTACTTC. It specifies CSARDGTGIGATQYF.

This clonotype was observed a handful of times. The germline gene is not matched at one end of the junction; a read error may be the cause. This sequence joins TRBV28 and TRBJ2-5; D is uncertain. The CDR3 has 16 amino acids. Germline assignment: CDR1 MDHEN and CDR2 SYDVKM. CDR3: CACSDPVETSKRTQYF. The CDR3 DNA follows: TGTGCCTGCAGCGACCCCGTGGAGACCAGCAAGAGGACCCAGTACTTC.

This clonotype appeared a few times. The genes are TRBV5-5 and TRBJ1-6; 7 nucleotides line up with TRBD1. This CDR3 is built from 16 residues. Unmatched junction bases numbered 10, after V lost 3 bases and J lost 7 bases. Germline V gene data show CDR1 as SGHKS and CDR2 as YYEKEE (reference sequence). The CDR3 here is CASSSPGQIKNSPLHF. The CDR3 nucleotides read TGTGCCAGCAGCTCTCCGGGACAGATAAAAAATTCACCCCTCCACTTT. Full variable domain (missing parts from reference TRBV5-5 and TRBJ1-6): DAGVTQSPTHLIKTRGQQVTLRCSPISGHKSVSWYQQVLGQGPQFIFQYYEKEERGRGNFPDRFSARQFPNYSSELNVNALLLGDSALYLCASSSPGQIKNSPLHFGNGTRLTVT.

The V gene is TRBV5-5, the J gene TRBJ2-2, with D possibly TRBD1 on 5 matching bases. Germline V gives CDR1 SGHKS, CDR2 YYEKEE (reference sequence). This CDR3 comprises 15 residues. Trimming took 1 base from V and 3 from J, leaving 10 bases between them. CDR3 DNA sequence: TGTGCCAGCAGCTTGACAGGTTCTTACACCGGGGAGCTGTTTTTT. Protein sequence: CASSLTGSYTGELFF.

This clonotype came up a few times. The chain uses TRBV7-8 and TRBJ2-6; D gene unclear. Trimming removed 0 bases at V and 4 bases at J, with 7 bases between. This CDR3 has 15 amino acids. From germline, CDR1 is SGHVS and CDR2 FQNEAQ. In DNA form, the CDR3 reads TGTGCCAGCAGCTTAGCGCTCGTAGGGGCCAACGTCCTGACTTTC. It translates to CASSLALVGANVLTF.

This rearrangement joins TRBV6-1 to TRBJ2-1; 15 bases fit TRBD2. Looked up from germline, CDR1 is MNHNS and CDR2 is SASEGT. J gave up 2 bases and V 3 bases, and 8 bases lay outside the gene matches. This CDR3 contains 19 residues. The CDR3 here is CASSDGTSGGLTPYNEQFF. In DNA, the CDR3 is TGTGCCAGCAGTGACGGGACTAGCGGGGGGCTTACCCCCTACAATGAGCAGTTCTTC.

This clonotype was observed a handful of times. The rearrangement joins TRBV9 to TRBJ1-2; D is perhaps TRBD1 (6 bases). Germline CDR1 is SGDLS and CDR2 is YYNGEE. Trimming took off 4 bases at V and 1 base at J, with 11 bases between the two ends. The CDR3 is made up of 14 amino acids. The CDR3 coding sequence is TGTGCCAGCAGCCCAGGGACATTTAACTATGGCTACACCTTC. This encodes CASSPGTFNYGYTF.

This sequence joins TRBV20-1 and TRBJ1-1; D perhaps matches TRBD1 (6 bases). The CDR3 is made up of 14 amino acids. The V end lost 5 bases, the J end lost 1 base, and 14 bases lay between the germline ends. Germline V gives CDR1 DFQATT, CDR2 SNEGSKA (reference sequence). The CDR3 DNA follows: TGCAGTGCTGGGGGGGGCGGAACGAACACTGAAGCTTTCTTT. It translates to CSAGGGGTNTEAFF.

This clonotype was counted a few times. CDR3 residues: CASSLAWTRGIGEKLFF. The CDR3 DNA reads TGTGCCAGCAGCTTAGCGTGGACAAGGGGGATAGGTGAAAAACTGTTTTTT. This rearrangement joins TRBV11-2 to TRBJ1-4; D is perhaps TRBD1 (6 bases). Trimming pared 1 base from V and 7 bases from J, leaving 19 bases between. The CDR3 length is 17 residues. The germline gives CDR1 SGHAT, CDR2 FQNNGV.